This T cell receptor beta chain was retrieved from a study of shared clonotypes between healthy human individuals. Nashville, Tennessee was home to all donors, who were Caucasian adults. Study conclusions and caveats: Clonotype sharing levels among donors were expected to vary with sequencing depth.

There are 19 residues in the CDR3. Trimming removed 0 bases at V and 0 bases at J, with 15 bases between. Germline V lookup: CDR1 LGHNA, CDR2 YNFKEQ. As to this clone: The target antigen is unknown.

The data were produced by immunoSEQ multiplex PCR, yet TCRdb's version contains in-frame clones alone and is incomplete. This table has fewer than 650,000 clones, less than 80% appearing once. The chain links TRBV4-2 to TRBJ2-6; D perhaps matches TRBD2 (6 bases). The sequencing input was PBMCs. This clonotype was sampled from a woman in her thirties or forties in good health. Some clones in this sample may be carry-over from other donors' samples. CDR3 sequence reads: CASSQDPPGVGSGANVLTF. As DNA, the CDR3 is TGTGCCAGCAGCCAAGATCCGCCGGGAGTCGGCTCTGGGGCCAACGTCCTGACTTTC.